This T cell receptor beta chain is from a study of breast tumors, draining lymph nodes, adjacent tissues. General study results and limits: Tumor TCR diversity was below lymph nodes but above nontumor tissue.

The sample holds many counts of this clonotype. Its antigen is currently unknown. TCRdb processed the multiplex PCR reads anew with MiXCR; each CDR3 protein has one entry. Of 20,000 to 25,000 distinct CDR3 sequences in the sample, about 61% were seen once. Germline V gene sequence: CDR1 MNHEY, CDR2 SVGAGI. With 0 bases clipped from V and 5 bases from J, the junction kept 3 bases outside the gene matches. CDR3 size: 16 residues. The clonotype originates from a female donor with breast cancer. Some clones in this sample may be carry-over from other donors' samples. Sequencing used tumor-adjacent breast tissue. J is TRBJ1-6 and V is TRBV6-5; 8 bases match TRBD1. The chain's CDR3 is CASSYSTGQDNSPLHF. The CDR3 DNA reads as TGTGCCAGCAGTTACTCGACGGGACAGGATAATTCACCCCTCCACTTT.